Listed below are T cell receptor beta chains from one sample, sequenced in a study of spatial heterogeneity in lung cancer. TCRdb reprocessed the 5' RACE reads via MiXCR and lists one record per CDR3 protein. The table shows 13,000 or so distinct CDR3 sequences, with just over 5% occurring only once. The material was lung tumor tissue, obtained at surgery. The receptors were sampled from a male donor with early-stage non-small cell lung cancer. The CDR3 runs from the conserved cysteine through the conserved F or W. A D gene is named only where the DNA matches it firmly. Not all rows give a size; the values are once, few, many and, for expanded clones, a class.

>many|TRBJ2-3|TRBV29-1|NA
CSVAQGRTDTQYF
TGCAGCGTTGCTCAGGGGCGGACAGATACGCAGTATTTT
>many|TRBJ2-2|TRBV6-5|NA
CASSLDAFTGELFF
TGTGCCAGCAGTCTCGACGCCTTCACCGGGGAGCTGTTTTTT
>NA|TRBJ1-3|TRBV3-1|NA
CASSQQGSGNTIYF
TGTGCCAGCAGCCAACAGGGCTCTGGAAACACCATATATTTT
>many|TRBJ1-3|TRBV7-2|NA
CASSLRQAGNTIYF
TGTGCCAGCAGCTTAAGGCAGGCTGGAAACACCATATATTTT
>many|TRBJ2-2|TRBV6-5|TRBD2
CASTQAGGRTGELFF
TGTGCCAGCACCCAAGCGGGGGGGAGGACCGGGGAGCTGTTTTTT
>NA|TRBJ1-1|TRBV5-1|NA
CASSWGAGENTEAFF
TGCGCCAGCAGCTGGGGGGCAGGAGAAAACACTGAAGCTTTCTTT
>many|TRBJ2-5|TRBV6-1|NA
CASRVELADQETQYF
TGTGCCAGCAGAGTTGAACTAGCAGACCAAGAGACCCAGTACTTC
>many|TRBJ1-5|TRBV18|TRBD1
CASSPKTGRDQPQHF
TGTGCCAGCTCACCAAAGACAGGGCGTGATCAGCCCCAGCATTTT
>many|TRBJ1-1|TRBV29-1|NA
CSVDSRRGASSTEAFF
TGCAGCGTCGATAGTCGACGGGGGGCGTCCAGCACTGAAGCTTTCTTT
>many|TRBJ1-2|TRBV6-2/TRBV6-3|NA
CASSFGTTYGYTF
TGTGCCAGCAGTTTCGGGACAACCTATGGCTACACCTTC
>NA|TRBJ2-2|TRBV20-1|NA
CSAKRRNTGELFF
TGCAGTGCGAAACGCCGGAACACCGGGGAGCTGTTTTTT
>many|TRBJ1-5|TRBV6-1|NA
CASSEALRELWRPQHF
TGTGCCAGCAGTGAAGCGCTTCGGGAGCTTTGGCGGCCCCAGCATTTT
>NA|TRBJ1-2|TRBV2|NA
CASSGTENYGYTF
TGTGCCAGCAGTGGGACAGAGAACTATGGCTACACCTTC
>many|TRBJ2-1|TRBV5-6|NA
CASSPLREPGNEQFF
TGTGCCAGCAGCCCCCTCCGCGAGCCGGGGAATGAGCAGTTCTTC
>many|TRBJ2-1|TRBV7-9|NA
CASSSPQGYEQFF
TGTGCCAGCAGCTCCCCCCAAGGGTATGAGCAGTTCTTC
>many|TRBJ2-5|TRBV5-1|NA
CASSLLGHQETQYF
TGCGCCAGCAGCTTGCTGGGACACCAAGAGACCCAGTACTTC
>NA|TRBJ2-1|TRBV7-8|NA
CASSSIGTLTRQFF
TGTGCCAGCAGCTCCATCGGGACTCTCACCCGGCAGTTCTTC
>many|TRBJ1-5|TRBV20-1|NA
CSVPGGGNQPQHF
TGCAGTGTTCCGGGCGGAGGAAATCAGCCCCAGCATTTT
>many|TRBJ1-5|TRBV20-1|NA
CSATRGRGDSNQPQHF
TGCAGTGCCACGCGAGGGAGAGGGGATAGCAATCAGCCCCAGCATTTT
>many|TRBJ1-2|TRBV24-1|TRBD1
CATSYRGDYGYTF
TGTGCCACCAGTTACAGGGGGGACTATGGCTACACCTTC
>many|TRBJ2-3|TRBV7-2|NA
CASSLFGGSLTDTQYF
TGTGCCAGCAGCTTATTCGGTGGTAGTCTCACAGACACGCAGTATTTT
>NA|TRBJ2-2|TRBV18|NA
CASSPEDSMNTGELFF
TGTGCCAGCTCACCAGAGGACAGCATGAACACCGGGGAGCTGTTTTTT
>many|TRBJ2-5|TRBV10-2|NA
CASSEGGWKTQYF
TGCGCCAGCAGTGAAGGGGGTTGGAAGACCCAGTACTTC
>NA|TRBJ1-6|TRBV20-1|NA
CSAILGRDSPLHF
TGCAGTGCTATCCTCGGGCGCGATTCACCCCTCCACTTT
>many|TRBJ2-5|TRBV6-2/TRBV6-3|TRBD2
CASRASGGLETQYF
TGTGCCAGCAGGGCTAGCGGGGGGTTAGAGACCCAGTACTTC
>many|TRBJ1-1|TRBV27|TRBD1
CASSSSWTGRTEAFF
TGTGCCAGCAGTTCCTCCTGGACAGGGCGCACTGAAGCTTTCTTT
>medium-sized|TRBJ2-1|TRBV20-1|NA
CSARDDGTHNHNEQFF
TGCAGTGCTAGAGATGATGGGACTCATAATCACAATGAGCAGTTCTTC
>many|TRBJ2-7|TRBV2|NA
CASSEGGRSYEQYF
TGTGCCAGCAGCGAAGGCGGCCGCTCCTACGAGCAGTACTTC
>many|TRBJ2-7|TRBV4-1|NA
CASSQERGSSYEQYF
TGCGCCAGCAGCCAAGAAAGGGGGAGCTCCTACGAGCAGTACTTC
>many|TRBJ2-2|TRBV10-3|NA
CAISITENTGELFF
TGTGCCATCAGTATTACAGAGAACACCGGGGAGCTGTTTTTT
>many|TRBJ2-1|TRBV10-3|TRBD2
CAISESMAGDYNEQFF
TGTGCCATCAGTGAGTCGATGGCGGGGGATTACAATGAGCAGTTCTTC
>many|TRBJ1-5|TRBV7-9|NA
CAVGAGVNQPQHF
TGTGCAGTCGGGGCAGGGGTCAATCAGCCCCAGCATTTT
>medium-sized|TRBJ2-7|TRBV7-2|NA
CASSPRTVNEQYF
TGTGCCAGCAGCCCACGGACGGTAAACGAGCAGTACTTC
>many|TRBJ2-7|TRBV6-2/TRBV6-3|NA
CASSDNYEQYF
TGTGCCAGCAGCGATAACTACGAGCAGTACTTC
>many|TRBJ2-3|TRBV20-1|NA
CSARLSDTQYF
TGCAGTGCTAGACTCTCAGATACGCAGTATTTT
>few|TRBJ2-2|TRBV12-3/TRBV12-4|NA
CASSLGDTGELFF
TGTGCCAGCAGTTTAGGGGACACCGGGGAGCTGTTTTTT
>many|TRBJ2-3|TRBV5-4|NA
CASSLGSGPHRYF
TGTGCCAGCAGCTTGGGATCGGGTCCCCACCGGTATTTT
>many|TRBJ2-3|TRBV20-1|NA
CSARVGPGADTQYF
TGCAGTGCTAGAGTGGGGCCGGGGGCGGATACGCAGTATTTT
>many|TRBJ2-7|TRBV20-1|NA
CSANPLRALSSYEQYF
TGCAGTGCCAACCCTCTCAGGGCTCTGAGCTCCTACGAGCAGTACTTC
>many|TRBJ2-3|TRBV29-1|NA
CSVGEQGRDTQYF
TGCAGCGTTGGGGAACAGGGAAGGGATACGCAGTATTTT
>medium-sized|TRBJ2-1|TRBV3-1|NA
CASSQTVYNEQFF
TGTGCCAGCAGCCAAACGGTTTACAATGAGCAGTTCTTC
>many|TRBJ2-3|TRBV2|NA
CASKKGRGMGTDTQYF
TGTGCCAGCAAAAAAGGTCGAGGGATGGGCACAGATACGCAGTATTTT
>many|TRBJ1-2|TRBV6-5|NA
CASNPGSWAYGYTF
TGTGCCAGCAACCCAGGGAGCTGGGCCTATGGCTACACCTTC
>large|TRBJ2-2|TRBV7-9|TRBD2
CASSGGSTGELFF
TGTGCCAGCTCGGGGGGGAGCACCGGGGAGCTGTTTTTT
>many|TRBJ2-3|TRBV20-1|TRBD2
CSALAARATDTQYF
TGCAGTGCCCTAGCGGCCCGGGCTACAGATACGCAGTATTTT
>many|TRBJ1-2|TRBV20-1|NA
CSASLLGAGASYGYTF
TGCAGTGCTAGCCTCCTAGGGGCGGGGGCGAGCTATGGCTACACCTTC
>NA|TRBJ2-1|TRBV3-1|TRBD2
CASTASGGLYNEQFF
TGTGCCAGCACCGCTAGCGGGGGACTATACAATGAGCAGTTCTTC
>NA|TRBJ1-1|TRBV5-1|NA
CASSWSRDTEAFF
TGCGCCAGCAGCTGGAGCCGGGACACTGAAGCTTTCTTT
>many|TRBJ2-1|TRBV9|NA
CASSVAARVMNEQFF
TGTGCCAGCAGCGTAGCGGCACGCGTTATGAATGAGCAGTTCTTC